This TCR beta chain was found in a study of T cell repertoires in cytomegalovirus infection. Study context: Epitope selection comprised recently identified HLA-C-restricted CMV epitopes and well-studied HLA-B-restricted CMV epitopes. Indications came from public TCR beta signatures; they pointed to CMV infection and to a matching HLA type.

Via MiXCR, TCRdb re-called the reads, giving one row per CDR3 protein. This sample has about 110,000 distinct CDR3 sequences; under 50% occur once, and the top ten carry about three quarters. The ends lost 6 bases at V and 4 bases at J; junction bases unmatched: 11. The CDR3 has 15 residues. Germline-derived CDR1 and CDR2 are SGHAT and FQNNGV. The table lists this clonotype with a few counts. Its target is not known. Here the sequenced sample was CD8+ T cells from cultured PBMCs, taken from culture after CMV antigen stimulation. The rearrangement joins TRBV11-2 to TRBJ1-2; 7 nucleotides line up with TRBD1. This sequence was found in a human donor in good health (CMV status not recorded). Some clones in this sample may be carry-over from other donors' samples. As DNA, the CDR3 is TGTGCCAGCAGTGGTTATGGGAAGGGGGCCTATGGCTACACCTTC. Residues: CASSGYGKGAYGYTF.